These 8 T cell receptor beta chains originate from one sample sequenced in a study of T cells in tumors after PD-1 blockade. Some clones are missing from TCRdb's copy, which holds only in-frame ones; the method was immunoSEQ multiplex PCR. The sample contains about 3,800 clones, approximately 56% of which appear only once. The specimen comprised tumor tissue, sampled after anti-PD-1 treatment. These receptors were taken from a human donor with cutaneous squamous cell carcinoma.

V gene TRBV29-1 combines with J gene TRBJ2-7; weak D call: TRBD1 (5 bases). The CDR3 is made up of 12 amino acids. V was pared by 4 bases and J by 2 bases, with 9 bases between. CDR1 and CDR2 from the germline V gene are SQVTM and ANQGSEA. The CDR3 loop reads CSVGGSAYEQYF. CDR3 nucleotides: TGCAGCGTTGGGGGCAGCGCCTACGAGCAGTACTTC.

The chain links TRBV4-1 to TRBJ2-1, with 9 bases aligning to TRBD2. Germline lookup yields CDR1 MGHRA and CDR2 YSYEKL. V trimming: 3 bases; J trimming: 5 bases; junction bases outside the gene matches: 2. The CDR3 has 14 amino acids. In nucleotides, the CDR3 is TGCGCCAGCAGCCACCAGCGGGGGGACAATGAGCAGTTCTTC. Translating gives CASSHQRGDNEQFF.

The chain recombines TRBV28 with TRBJ1-2, with a tentative D call TRBD1 (6 bases). The CDR3 loop spans 13 amino acids. The ends were cut back, 4 bases at V and 8 bases at J, with 14 bases in the middle. Germline CDR1 reads MDHEN; CDR2 reads SYDVKM. CDR3 loop: CASSSTDSLGYTF. DNA of the CDR3: TGTGCCAGCAGTTCGACGGACAGTCTAGGCTACACCTTC.

This chain joins TRBV10-2 and TRBJ2-5; 7 nucleotides agree with TRBD1. The CDR3 sequence is 13 residues long. J gave up 5 bases and V 7 bases, and 7 bases lay outside the gene matches. The germline gives CDR1 WSHSY, CDR2 SAAADI. CDR3 sequence (DNA): TGCGCCAGCACTACAGGGGTGCGGGAGACCCAGTACTTC. This translates into CASTTGVRETQYF.

This clone has more than one count but fewer than ten. The chain recombines TRBV7-9 with TRBJ1-1; TRBD1 matches 8 bases. There are 12 residues in the CDR3. The V segment lost 5 bases and the J segment 7 bases; nucleotides outside the gene matches: 3. CDR1 is SEHNR and CDR2 is FQNEAQ in the germline V gene (reference sequence). The CDR3 region is CASSGTGLEAFF. CDR3 DNA: TGTGCCAGCAGCGGGACAGGTCTTGAAGCTTTCTTT.

V and J are TRBV5-5 and TRBJ1-6; 7 nucleotides agree with TRBD1. This CDR3 comprises 15 residues. Germline values: CDR1 SGHKS, CDR2 YYEKEE (reference sequence). The ends lost 1 base at V and 7 bases at J; junction bases unmatched: 5. The CDR3 here is CASSLYPGQNSPLHF. The CDR3 DNA reads as TGTGCCAGCAGCTTGTACCCGGGACAGAATTCACCCCTCCACTTT.

J is TRBJ2-7 and V is TRBV7-9; possibly TRBD2 for D (7 bases). The CDR3 extends over 15 amino acids. With 5 bases removed from V and 3 bases from J, the gap between germline ends came to 17 bases. CDR1 SEHNR and CDR2 FQNEAQ come from the germline V gene (reference sequence). CDR3 sequence: CASSPQGGGLYEQYF. The CDR3 coding sequence is TGTGCCAGCAGCCCTCAGGGAGGGGGGCTCTACGAGCAGTACTTC.

This clone has more than one count but fewer than ten. This rearrangement joins TRBV2 to TRBJ2-2; either TRBD1 or TRBD2 may supply D (6 bases each). This CDR3 contains 15 residues. Germline V gene data show CDR1 as SNHLY and CDR2 as FYNNEI. The V end was cut by 5 bases, the J end by 4 bases, with 14 bases between. CDR3 protein: CASSKGGLGTGELFF. The CDR3 nucleotides are TGTGCCAGCAGTAAGGGGGGTTTGGGCACCGGGGAGCTGTTTTTT.